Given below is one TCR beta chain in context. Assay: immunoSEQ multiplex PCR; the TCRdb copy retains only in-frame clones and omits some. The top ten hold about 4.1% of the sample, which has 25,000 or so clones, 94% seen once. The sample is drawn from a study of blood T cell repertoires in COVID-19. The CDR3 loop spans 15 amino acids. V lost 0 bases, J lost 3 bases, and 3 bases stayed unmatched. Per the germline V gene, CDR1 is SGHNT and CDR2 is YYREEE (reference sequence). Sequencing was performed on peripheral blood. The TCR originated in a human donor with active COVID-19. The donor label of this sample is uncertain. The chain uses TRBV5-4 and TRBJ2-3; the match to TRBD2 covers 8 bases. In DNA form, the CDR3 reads TGTGCCAGCAGCTTGGCGGGAGGGGGTACAGATACGCAGTATTTT. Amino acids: CASSLAGGGTDTQYF. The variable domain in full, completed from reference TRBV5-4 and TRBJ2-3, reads ETGVTQSPTHLIKTRGQQVTLRCSSQSGHNTVSWYQQALGQGPQFIFQYYREEENGRGNFPPRFSGLQFPNYSSELNVNALELDDSALYLCASSLAGGGTDTQYFGPGTRLTVL.